These T cell receptor beta chains were read from a single sample in a study of CD4+ T cells in melanoma. The protocol was immunoSEQ multiplex PCR, while the TCRdb copy is restricted to in-frame clones and leaves out a portion. Of roughly 10,000 clones listed, about 72% are singletons. Sequences were obtained from cells from a culture (not recorded whether cultured in vitro). All receptors come from a human donor with melanoma. The CDR3 runs from the conserved cysteine through the conserved F or W. The D gene is left open where the match is weak. The size entry is marked missing in some rows and otherwise reads once, few, many or a size class.

D | size | J | V | DNA | CDR3
TRBD2 | . | TRBJ2-3 | TRBV2 | TGTGCCAGCAGTGAGGGACTAGCGGGGGTCTTCTCCACAGATACGCAGTATTTT | CASSEGLAGVFSTDTQYF
. | few | TRBJ1-1 | TRBV19 | TGTGCCAGCCAGACGGGGAACACTGAAGCTTTCTTT | CASQTGNTEAFF
. | . | TRBJ1-6 | TRBV19 | TGTGCCAGTAGATACCTAGGCGGGGGCAAGTTTAATTCACCCCTCCACTTT | CASRYLGGGKFNSPLHF
TRBD2 | few | TRBJ2-7 | TRBV4-2 | TGTGCCAGCAGCGAAACTAGCGGGGGCTCCTACGAGCAGTACTTC | CASSETSGGSYEQYF
. | . | TRBJ2-7 | TRBV18 | TGTGCCAGCCAGGGGGGAGACATCTTGCGGGAGCAGTACTTC | CASQGGDILREQYF
. | . | TRBJ1-2 | TRBV2 | TGTGCCAGCAGTGGGGGCAGGGCCTATGGCTACACCTTC | CASSGGRAYGYTF
. | . | TRBJ2-7 | TRBV18 | TGTGCCAGCTCACCAGACATGTACGAGCAGTACTTC | CASSPDMYEQYF
TRBD1 | . | TRBJ1-1 | TRBV11-3 | TGTGCCAGCAGCACGGACAGGGTGAAGGTCACTGAAGCTTTCTTT | CASSTDRVKVTEAFF
. | . | TRBJ1-4 | TRBV6-6 | TGTGCCAGCAGTTACAGGTCTAGGGTTGAAAAACTGTTTTTT | CASSYRSRVEKLFF
. | few | TRBJ1-4 | TRBV5-1 | TGCGCCAGCAGCCCAGGGGACTTGGCAGGGTATGAAAAACTGTTTTTT | CASSPGDLAGYEKLFF
TRBD1 | . | TRBJ2-6 | TRBV5-4 | TGTGCCAGCAGCCCTCCGGGACAGGGGACCGGGGCCAACGTCCTGACTTTC | CASSPPGQGTGANVLTF
. | . | TRBJ2-2 | TRBV6-5 | TGTGCCAGCAGTTACGACGGAAACGGGGAGCTGTTTTTT | CASSYDGNGELFF
. | . | TRBJ2-1 | TRBV30 | TGTGCCTGGAGAGGACTAACCTACGGCAATGAGCAGTTCTTC | CAWRGLTYGNEQFF
. | few | TRBJ2-4 | TRBV4-1 | TGCGCCAGCAGCCAAGATCGGGGGAGCGGGGCCAAAAACATTCAGTACTTC | CASSQDRGSGAKNIQYF
TRBD1 | . | TRBJ1-6 | TRBV2 | TGTGCCAGCAGCCCGACAAGACAGGGGAAAGGATTCTCCTATAATTCACCCCTCCACTTT | CASSPTRQGKGFSYNSPLHF
. | . | TRBJ1-2 | TRBV14 | TGTGCCAGCAGCCACCGGCCCCTTAGCAGCTATGGCTACACCTTC | CASSHRPLSSYGYTF
. | . | TRBJ2-1 | TRBV18 | TGTGCCAGCTCAGTAGCTCCCAGCGATGAGCAGTTCTTC | CASSVAPSDEQFF
TRBD1 | . | TRBJ1-2 | TRBV18 | TGTGCCAGCTTACCGGGACAGGGGCTTGGTGGCTACACCTTC | CASLPGQGLGGYTF
. | . | TRBJ2-2 | TRBV11-3 | TGTGCCAGCAGCTTAGGAGCCGGGATCGGGGAGCTGTTTTTT | CASSLGAGIGELFF
. | . | TRBJ2-7 | TRBV5-4 | TGTGCCAGCAGCCTGGGGTGGTGGGTTAGCGAGCAGTACTTC | CASSLGWWVSEQYF
TRBD1 | few | TRBJ2-3 | TRBV2 | TGTGCCAGCAGTACTGGACAGGGAATACGAACAGATACGCAGTATTTT | CASSTGQGIRTDTQYF
TRBD2 | . | TRBJ2-1 | TRBV5-4 | TGTGCCAGCAGCTGGTACTTAGCGGGGGCCGTCTACAATGAGCAGTTCTTC | CASSWYLAGAVYNEQFF
. | . | TRBJ1-4 | TRBV4-2 | TGTGCCAGCAGCCAAGATATTGGGGGAGGTAATGAAAAACTGTTTTTT | CASSQDIGGGNEKLFF
TRBD1 | . | TRBJ2-1 | TRBV14 | TGTGCCAGCAGCCGCGGGACAGGAGGGTGGTATGAGCAGTTCTTC | CASSRGTGGWYEQFF
. | . | TRBJ1-1 | TRBV5-1 | TGCGCCAGCAGCTTGAGGTTAGGGGCGGAAACTGAAGCTTTCTTT | CASSLRLGAETEAFF
. | . | TRBJ1-5 | TRBV19 | TGTGCCAGTAGTATAACGGGGGCGTTTAGCAATCAGCCCCAGCATTTT | CASSITGAFSNQPQHF
TRBD1 | . | TRBJ2-7 | TRBV7-8 | TGTGCCAGCAGCTCGGACAGGGGAAGATACGAGCAGTACTTC | CASSSDRGRYEQYF
. | . | TRBJ2-3 | TRBV19 | TGTGCCAGTAGTAATCTGACAAGACAACGGTATTTT | CASSNLTRQRYF
. | . | TRBJ2-7 | TRBV6-6 | TGTGCCAGCAGCGTAACCGGGACCTCCTACGAGCAGTACTTC | CASSVTGTSYEQYF
. | . | TRBJ2-1 | TRBV2 | TGTGCCAGCAGTTACCTGGTCGGCGATGAGCAGTTCTTC | CASSYLVGDEQFF
TRBD1 | . | TRBJ2-3 | TRBV4-2 | TGTGCCAGCAGCGGGACAGTAAGCACAGATACGCAGTATTTT | CASSGTVSTDTQYF
. | . | TRBJ1-6 | TRBV12-5 | TGTGCTAGTGGTTTGGGCATTAGGGGTTATAATTCACCCCTCCACTTT | CASGLGIRGYNSPLHF
TRBD2 | . | TRBJ2-1 | TRBV11-2 | TGTGCCAGCAGCTTACTGACTAGCGGGGGGGCAAATGAGCAGTTCTTC | CASSLLTSGGANEQFF
. | . | TRBJ1-5 | TRBV15 | TGTGCCACCAGCCAGGGCTTAGGCAATCAGCCCCAGCATTTT | CATSQGLGNQPQHF
. | . | TRBJ1-1 | TRBV6-6 | TGTGCCAGCAGGGCCGTGGGGGAACACACTGAAGCTTTCTTT | CASRAVGEHTEAFF
. | . | TRBJ2-7 | TRBV5-4 | TGTGCCAGCAGCCGCGGGACCGGCGGATTGGCCAACTCCTACGAGCAGTACTTC | CASSRGTGGLANSYEQYF
. | few | TRBJ1-5 | TRBV6-1 | TGTGCCAGCAGTGATGGAAGAAATCAGCCCCAGCATTTT | CASSDGRNQPQHF
. | once | TRBJ2-5 | TRBV19 | TGTGCCAGTAGTCCTCGGACAGAAGAGACCCAGTACTTC | CASSPRTEETQYF